This TCR beta chain was recovered during a study of technical replicates of blood from a few donors. The V gene end was trimmed by 7 bases and the J gene end by 3 bases; junction bases not matched to a gene: 6. The CDR3 consists of 15 residues. Germline values: CDR1 ENHRY, CDR2 SYGVKD. Method: immunoSEQ multiplex PCR; TCRdb's copy keeps in-frame clones and lacks some. The sample includes 70,000 to 95,000 clones, over 90% of them seen just once. Source material: T cells isolated from PBMCs. The rearrangement links TRBV10-3 to TRBJ2-1, with 10 bases identical to TRBD2. The origin of this receptor is a human donor in good health. For the CDR3, the DNA is TGTGCCATCAACCCGGGACTAGCGAGCTACAATGAGCAGTTCTTC. Its translation: CAINPGLASYNEQFF.